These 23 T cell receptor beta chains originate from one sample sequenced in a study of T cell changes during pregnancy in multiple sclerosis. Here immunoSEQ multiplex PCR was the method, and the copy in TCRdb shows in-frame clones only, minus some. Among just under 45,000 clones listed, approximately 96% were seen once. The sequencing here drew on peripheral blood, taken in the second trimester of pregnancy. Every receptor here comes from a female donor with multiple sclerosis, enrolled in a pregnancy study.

CDR3 coding DNA: TGTGCCAGCAGCCGGGAAGGGAACACTGAAGCTTTCTTT. Its translation: CASSREGNTEAFF. This rearrangement joins TRBV7-3 to TRBJ1-1; D gene unclear. This CDR3 comprises 13 residues. From germline, CDR1 is SGHTA and CDR2 FQGTGA. The V and J ends lost 5 bases and 1 base respectively, with 8 bases between them.

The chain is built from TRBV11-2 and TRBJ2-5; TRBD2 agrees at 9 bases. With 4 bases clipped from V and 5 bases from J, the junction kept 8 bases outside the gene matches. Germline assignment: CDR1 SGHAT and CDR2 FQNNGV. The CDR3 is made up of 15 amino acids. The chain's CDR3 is CASSSLAGVTETQYF. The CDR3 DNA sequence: TGTGCCAGCAGCTCCTTAGCGGGAGTAACGGAGACCCAGTACTTC.

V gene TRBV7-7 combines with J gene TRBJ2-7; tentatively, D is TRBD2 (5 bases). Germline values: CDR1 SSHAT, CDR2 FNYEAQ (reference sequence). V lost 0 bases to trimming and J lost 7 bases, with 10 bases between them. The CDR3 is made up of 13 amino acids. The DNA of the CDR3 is TGTGCCAGCAGCTTAGCGCTCGGGGAGGAGCAGTACTTC. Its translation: CASSLALGEEQYF.

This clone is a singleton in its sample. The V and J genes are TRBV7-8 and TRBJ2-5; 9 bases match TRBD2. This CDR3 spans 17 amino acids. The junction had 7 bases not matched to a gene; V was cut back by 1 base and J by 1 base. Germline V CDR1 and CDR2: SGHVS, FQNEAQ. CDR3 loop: CASSLEVRLAAQETQYF. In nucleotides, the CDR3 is TGTGCCAGCAGCTTAGAAGTTAGACTAGCGGCCCAAGAGACCCAGTACTTC.

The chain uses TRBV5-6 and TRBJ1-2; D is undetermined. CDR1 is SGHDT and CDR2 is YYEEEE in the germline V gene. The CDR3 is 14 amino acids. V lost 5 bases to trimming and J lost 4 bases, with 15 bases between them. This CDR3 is CASRGASLGYGYTF. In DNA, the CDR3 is TGTGCCAGCAGGGGAGCCAGTCTCGGCTATGGCTACACCTTC.

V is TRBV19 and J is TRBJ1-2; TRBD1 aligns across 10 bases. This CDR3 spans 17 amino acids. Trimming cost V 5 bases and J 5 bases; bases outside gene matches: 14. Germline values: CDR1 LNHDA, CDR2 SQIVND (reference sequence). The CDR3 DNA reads TGTGCCAGTAGTTCGACAGGGGGCTCCCTCGTTTTATATGGCTACACCTTC. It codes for CASSSTGGSLVLYGYTF. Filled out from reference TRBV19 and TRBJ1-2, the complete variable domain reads DGGITQSPKYLFRKEGQNVTLSCEQNLNHDAMYWYRQDPGQGLRLIYYSQIVNDFQKGDIAEGYSVSREKKESFPLTVTSAQKNPTAFYLCASSSTGGSLVLYGYTFGSGTRLTVV.

CDR3 amino acids: CASRPDSGSSGANVLTF. The CDR3 DNA is TGTGCCAGCAGGCCGGACAGCGGGAGCTCTGGGGCCAACGTCCTGACTTTC. This chain links TRBV27 with TRBJ2-6; 8 bases align to TRBD2. The CDR3 is made up of 17 amino acids. The V segment lost 6 bases and the J segment 0 bases; nucleotides outside the gene matches: 7. The germline V gene has CDR1 MNHEY and CDR2 SMNVEV (reference sequence).

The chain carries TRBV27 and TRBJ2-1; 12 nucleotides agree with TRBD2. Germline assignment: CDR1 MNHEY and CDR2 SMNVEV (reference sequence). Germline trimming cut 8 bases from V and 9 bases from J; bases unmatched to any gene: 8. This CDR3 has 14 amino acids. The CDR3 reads CASAPSGRVGEQFF. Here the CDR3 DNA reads TGTGCCAGCGCGCCTAGCGGGAGGGTGGGTGAGCAGTTCTTC.

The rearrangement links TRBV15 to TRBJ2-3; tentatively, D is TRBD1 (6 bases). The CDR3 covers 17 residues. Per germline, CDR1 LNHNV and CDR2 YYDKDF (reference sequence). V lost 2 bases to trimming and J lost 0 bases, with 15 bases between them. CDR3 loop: CATSRTTQGPSTDTQYF. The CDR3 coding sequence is TGTGCCACCAGCAGAACTACACAGGGTCCTAGCACAGATACGCAGTATTTT.

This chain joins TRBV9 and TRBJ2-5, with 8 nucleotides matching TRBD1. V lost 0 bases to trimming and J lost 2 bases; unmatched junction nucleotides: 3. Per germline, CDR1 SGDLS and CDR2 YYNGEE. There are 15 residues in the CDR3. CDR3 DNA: TGTGCCAGCAGCGTAGACAGGGGGGCGCAAGAGACCCAGTACTTC. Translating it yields CASSVDRGAQETQYF.

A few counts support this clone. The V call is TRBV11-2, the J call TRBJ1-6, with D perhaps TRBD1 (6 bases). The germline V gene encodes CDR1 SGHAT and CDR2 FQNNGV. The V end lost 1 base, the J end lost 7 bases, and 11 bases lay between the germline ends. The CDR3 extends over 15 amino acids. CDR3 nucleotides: TGTGCCAGCAGCTTAGCCGGGGGGCAAAATTCACCCCTCCACTTT. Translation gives CASSLAGGQNSPLHF.

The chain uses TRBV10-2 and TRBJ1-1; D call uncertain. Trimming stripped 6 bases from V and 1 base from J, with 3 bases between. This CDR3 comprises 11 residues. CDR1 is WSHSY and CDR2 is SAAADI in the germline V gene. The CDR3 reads CASRRNTEAFF. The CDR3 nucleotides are TGCGCCAGCAGGAGGAACACTGAAGCTTTCTTT.

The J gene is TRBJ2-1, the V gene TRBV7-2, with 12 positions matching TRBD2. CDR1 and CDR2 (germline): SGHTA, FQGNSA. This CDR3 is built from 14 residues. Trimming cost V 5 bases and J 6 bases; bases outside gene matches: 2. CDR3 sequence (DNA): TGTGCCAGCAGCCCTAGCGGGAGGGCCAATGAGCAGTTCTTC. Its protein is CASSPSGRANEQFF. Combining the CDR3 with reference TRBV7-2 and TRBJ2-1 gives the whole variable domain GAGVSQSPSNKVTEKGKDVELRCDPISGHTALYWYRQSLGQGLEFLIYFQGNSAPDKSGLPSDRFSAERTGGSVSTLTIQRTQQEDSAVYLCASSPSGRANEQFFGPGTRLTVL.

The CDR3 protein is CASSERGQGAYGYTF. The CDR3 nucleotides read TGTGCCAGCAGTGAAAGGGGACAGGGGGCTTATGGCTACACCTTC. The chain couples TRBV6-1 to TRBJ1-2; 12 bases align to TRBD1. Germline lookup yields CDR1 MNHNS and CDR2 SASEGT. Trimming took 2 bases from V and 5 from J; bases not matched to a gene: 3. CDR3 size: 15 residues.

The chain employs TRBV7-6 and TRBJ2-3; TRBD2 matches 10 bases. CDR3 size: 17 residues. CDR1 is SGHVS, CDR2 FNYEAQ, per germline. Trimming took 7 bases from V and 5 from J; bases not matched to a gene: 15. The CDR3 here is CASTPFESSGGRDTQYF. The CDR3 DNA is TGTGCCAGCACCCCATTCGAGTCTAGCGGGGGTAGAGATACGCAGTATTTT.

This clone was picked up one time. DNA of the CDR3: TGTGCCAGCAGCTTGGAGGGGCCCAGGACGGCCCCTCATGGCTACACCTTC. It specifies CASSLEGPRTAPHGYTF. V usage is TRBV5-4 and J usage is TRBJ1-2, with a tentative D call TRBD1 (5 bases). V lost 0 bases, J lost 6 bases, and 21 bases lay in between. The CDR3 consists of 17 residues. Germline-derived CDR1 and CDR2 are SGHNT and YYREEE (reference sequence).

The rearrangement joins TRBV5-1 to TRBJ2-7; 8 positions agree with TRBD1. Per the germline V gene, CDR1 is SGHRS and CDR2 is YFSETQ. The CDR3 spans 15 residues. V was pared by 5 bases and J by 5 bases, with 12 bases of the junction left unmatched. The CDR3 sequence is CASRIPGTGVHEQYF. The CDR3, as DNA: TGCGCCAGCAGGATTCCTGGGACAGGTGTCCACGAGCAGTACTTC.

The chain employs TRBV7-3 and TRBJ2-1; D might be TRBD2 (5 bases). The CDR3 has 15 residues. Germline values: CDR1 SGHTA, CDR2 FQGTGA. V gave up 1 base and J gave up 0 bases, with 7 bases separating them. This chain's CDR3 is CASSLRGSSYNEQFF. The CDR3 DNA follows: TGTGCCAGCAGCTTAAGAGGGAGCTCCTACAATGAGCAGTTCTTC.

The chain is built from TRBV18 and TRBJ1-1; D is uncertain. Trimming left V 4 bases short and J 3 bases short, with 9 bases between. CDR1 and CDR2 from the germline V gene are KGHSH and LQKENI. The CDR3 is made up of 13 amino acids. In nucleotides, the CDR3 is TGTGCCAGCTCACTTGACCGGGACACTGAAGCTTTCTTT. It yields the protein CASSLDRDTEAFF.

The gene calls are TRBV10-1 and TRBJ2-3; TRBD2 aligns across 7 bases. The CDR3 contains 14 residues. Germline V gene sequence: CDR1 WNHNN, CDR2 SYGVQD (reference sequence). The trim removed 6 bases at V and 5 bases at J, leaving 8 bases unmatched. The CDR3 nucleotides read TGCGCCAGCAGCGTAAGCGGGACGGGAGATACGCAGTATTTT. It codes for CASSVSGTGDTQYF.

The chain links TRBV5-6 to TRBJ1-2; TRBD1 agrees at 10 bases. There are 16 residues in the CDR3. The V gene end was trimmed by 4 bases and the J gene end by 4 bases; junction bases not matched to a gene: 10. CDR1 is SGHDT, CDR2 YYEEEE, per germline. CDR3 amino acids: CASSNDRGRAGYGYTF. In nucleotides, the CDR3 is TGTGCCAGCAGCAACGACAGGGGGCGGGCTGGCTATGGCTACACCTTC.

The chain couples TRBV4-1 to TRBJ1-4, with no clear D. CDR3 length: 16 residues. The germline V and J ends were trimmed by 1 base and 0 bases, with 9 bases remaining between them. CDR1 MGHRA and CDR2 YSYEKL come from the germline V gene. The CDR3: CASSQAPVATNEKLFF. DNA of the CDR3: TGCGCCAGCAGCCAAGCCCCTGTTGCAACTAATGAAAAACTGTTTTTT.

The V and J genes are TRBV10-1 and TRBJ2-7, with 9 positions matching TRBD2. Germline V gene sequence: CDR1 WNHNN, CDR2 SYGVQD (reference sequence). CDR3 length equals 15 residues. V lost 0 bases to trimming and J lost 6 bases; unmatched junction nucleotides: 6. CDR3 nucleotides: TGCGCCAGCAGTGAGTCGGGCGGGAGGGCCTCCGAGCAGTACTTC. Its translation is CASSESGGRASEQYF.